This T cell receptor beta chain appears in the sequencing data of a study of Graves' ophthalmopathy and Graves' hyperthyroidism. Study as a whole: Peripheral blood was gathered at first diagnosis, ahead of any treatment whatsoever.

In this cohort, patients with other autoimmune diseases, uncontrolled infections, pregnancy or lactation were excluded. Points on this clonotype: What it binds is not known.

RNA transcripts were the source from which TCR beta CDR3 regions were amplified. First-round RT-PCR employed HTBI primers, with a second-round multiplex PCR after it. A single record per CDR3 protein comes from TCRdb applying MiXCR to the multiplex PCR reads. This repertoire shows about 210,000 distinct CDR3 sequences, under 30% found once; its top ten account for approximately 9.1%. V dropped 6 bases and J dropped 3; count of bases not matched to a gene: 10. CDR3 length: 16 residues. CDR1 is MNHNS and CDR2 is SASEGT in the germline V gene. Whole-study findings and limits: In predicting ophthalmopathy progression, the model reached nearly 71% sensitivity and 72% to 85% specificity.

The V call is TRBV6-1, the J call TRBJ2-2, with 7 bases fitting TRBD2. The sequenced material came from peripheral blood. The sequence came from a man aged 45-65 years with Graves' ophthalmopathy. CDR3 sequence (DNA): TGTGCCAGCAGACCACCTCGGGCGGGAGACACCGGGGAGCTGTTTTTT. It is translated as CASRPPRAGDTGELFF.